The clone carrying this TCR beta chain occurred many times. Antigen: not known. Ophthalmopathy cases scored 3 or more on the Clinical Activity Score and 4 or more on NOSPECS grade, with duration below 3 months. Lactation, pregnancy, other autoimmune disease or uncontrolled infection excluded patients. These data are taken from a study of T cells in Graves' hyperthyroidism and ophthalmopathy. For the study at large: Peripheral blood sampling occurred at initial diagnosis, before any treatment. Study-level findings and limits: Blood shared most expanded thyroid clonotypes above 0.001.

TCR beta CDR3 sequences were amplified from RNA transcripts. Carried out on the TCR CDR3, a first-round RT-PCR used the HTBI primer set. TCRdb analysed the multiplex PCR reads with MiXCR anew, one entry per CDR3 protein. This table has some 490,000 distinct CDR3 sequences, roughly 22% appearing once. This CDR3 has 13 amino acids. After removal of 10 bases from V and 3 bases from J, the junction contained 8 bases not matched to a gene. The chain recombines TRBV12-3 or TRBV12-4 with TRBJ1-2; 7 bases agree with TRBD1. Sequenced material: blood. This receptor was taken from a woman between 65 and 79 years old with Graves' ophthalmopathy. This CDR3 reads CATKRDRDYGYTF. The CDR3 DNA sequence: TGTGCCACCAAACGCGACAGGGACTATGGCTACACCTTC.